This TCR beta chain was profiled in a study of T cell repertoires in cytomegalovirus infection. Study observations and caveats: Predominance within the ex vivo response was attributable to HLA-C-restricted CMV-specific TCR beta clonotypes. Individuals carrying CMV plus the relevant HLA were identified by cumulative frequency of public TCR beta families.

This clonotype came up many times. Antigen unknown. TCRdb re-analysed the reads in MiXCR, keeping a single row per CDR3 protein. The sample includes 400,000 to 550,000 distinct CDR3 sequences, roughly 12% of them seen just once. V was shortened by 4 bases and J by 7 bases, with 17 bases between the two germline ends. Germline CDR1 is MNHNS and CDR2 is SASEGT. This CDR3 spans 14 amino acids. Sequenced input: PBMCs. The clonotype comes from a human donor in good health (CMV status not recorded). Some clones in this sample may be carry-over from other donors' samples. The chain links TRBV6-1 to TRBJ2-7; tentatively, D is TRBD1 (5 bases). CDR3: CASSVKTDIGEQYF. The CDR3 bases are TGTGCCAGCAGTGTAAAGACAGACATTGGGGAGCAGTACTTC.